Listed here is a single T cell receptor (beta chain). This CDR3 is 14 amino acids long. Trimming removed 4 bases from V and 7 bases from J; junction bases left unmatched: 7. The germline V gene has CDR1 MGHRA and CDR2 YSYEKL. The sample is drawn from a study of blood T cell repertoires in COVID-19. Study details: The United States, Italy and Spain were the sources of the acute and convalescent COVID-19 samples. In each case, the material was cDNA or gDNA derived from T cells, B-cell-depleted T cells, or PBMCs.

As originally analysed: It was from reference gene primer amplification that nucleated cell counts were estimated. Sequencing was performed with immunoSEQ multiplex PCR; in TCRdb, only in-frame clones are kept and a portion is missing. V and J calls and clone size come straight from that table; D and trimming were deduced from the DNA. The sample has 200,000 to 300,000 clones; roughly 90% are singletons. The participants were between about 18 and 100 years old and came from some 23 US areas. The chain has TRBV4-1 and TRBJ2-7; the match to TRBD1 covers 10 bases. The specimen was PBMCs or T cells enriched from blood (not recorded which). This receptor was identified in a woman between 25 and 40 years old with acute COVID-19. For the CDR3, the DNA is TGCGCCAGCAGCCCCGGGACAGGGGTTAAGGAGCAGTACTTC. Translating gives CASSPGTGVKEQYF.